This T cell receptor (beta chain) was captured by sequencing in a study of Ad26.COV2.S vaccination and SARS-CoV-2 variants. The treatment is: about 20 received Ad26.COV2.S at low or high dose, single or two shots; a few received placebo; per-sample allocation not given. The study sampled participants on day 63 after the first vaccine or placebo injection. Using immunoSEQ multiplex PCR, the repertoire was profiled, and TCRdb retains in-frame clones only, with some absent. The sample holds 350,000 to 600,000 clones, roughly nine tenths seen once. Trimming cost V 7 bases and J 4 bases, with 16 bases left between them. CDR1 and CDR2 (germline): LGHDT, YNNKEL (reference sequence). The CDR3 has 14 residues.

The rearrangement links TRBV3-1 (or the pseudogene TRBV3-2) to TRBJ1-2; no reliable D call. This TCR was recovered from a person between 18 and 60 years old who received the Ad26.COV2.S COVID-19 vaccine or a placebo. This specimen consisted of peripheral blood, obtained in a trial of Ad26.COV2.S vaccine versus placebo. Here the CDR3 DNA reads TGTGCCAGCACCGAAAGACCGGGGATCTATGGCTACACCTTC. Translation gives CASTERPGIYGYTF.